This T cell receptor beta chain was documented in a study of human T cells and chemical hapten exposure. As to time point: patch test 1, 2 weeks after DPC sensitization. Treatment denoted: therapeutic diphenylcyclopropenone sensitization with weekly scalp DPC. Per the original data handling: Ranging from roughly 20,000 to 750,000, TCR counts per sample had a median value of around 100,000. MiXCR, applied by TCRdb to the RACE reads, yields one record per CDR3 protein. The V and J calls shown here were made by TCRdb, not taken from the authors' results. The sample lists 300,000 to 400,000 distinct CDR3 sequences; under 8% were seen once. This clonotype was observed at least ten times. Its antigen is currently unknown. This CDR3 comprises 14 residues. Between the trimmed V and J ends, which lost 1 base and 2 bases, there was a span of 8 bases. CDR1 is KGHSH, CDR2 LQKENI, per germline. General observations from the study: PT1 expanded TCR numbers tracked positively with patch test score. Significantly more large CDR3 similarity clusters arose among expanded TCRs than among controls.

This clonotype originated in a woman between 18 and 29 years old with alopecia areata. Some clones in this sample may be carry-over from other donors' samples. The chain couples TRBV18 to TRBJ1-2; tentative D call: TRBD1 (6 bases). The material sequenced was whole blood, taken in connection with sensitization to the hapten diphenylcyclopropenone (DPC). The CDR3 coding sequence is TGTGCCAGCTCACCACGGACAGAGAACTATGGCTACACCTTC. This translates into CASSPRTENYGYTF.